This entry lists 10 T cell receptor beta chains sequenced from one sample in a study of T cells in Graves' hyperthyroidism and ophthalmopathy. Authors of the study amplified TCR beta CDR3 regions from RNA transcripts. A set of HTBI primers served as the primers for a first-round RT-PCR of the TCR CDR3. TCRdb re-called the multiplex PCR reads with MiXCR, one entry per CDR3 protein. The sample consists of around 600,000 distinct CDR3 sequences, 45% of them appearing once. Material for sequencing was peripheral blood or thyroid tissue (not recorded which). Receptor source: an adult man with Graves' disease, either hyperthyroidism or ophthalmopathy (not recorded which).

This clonotype was found a few times. The J gene is TRBJ1-3, the V gene TRBV20-1; D possibly corresponds to TRBD1 (6 bases). With 0 bases removed from V and 0 bases from J, the gap between germline ends came to 6 bases. CDR1 is DFQATT, CDR2 SNEGSKA, per germline (reference sequence). CDR3 size: 14 residues. In nucleotides, the CDR3 is TGCAGTGCTAGAGAAGGGGGCTCTGGAAACACCATATATTTT. Its translation: CSAREGGSGNTIYF.

J is TRBJ2-6 and V is TRBV29-1, with D perhaps being TRBD1 or TRBD2 (6 bases each). Germline values: CDR1 SQVTM, CDR2 ANQGSEA. V shed 6 bases and J shed 2 bases, with 8 bases lying between them. The CDR3 length is 13 residues. The CDR3 DNA reads TGCAGCGTGGGGGGCGCTGGGGCCAACGTCCTGACTTTC. Residues: CSVGGAGANVLTF.

With regard to this clonotype: This could be a read error, since a much larger clone is one nucleotide away. The J gene is TRBJ2-5, the V gene TRBV5-5; D perhaps matches TRBD2 (6 bases). The germline V gene has CDR1 SGHKS and CDR2 YYEKEE (reference sequence). The CDR3 runs to 17 residues. As DNA, the CDR3 is TGTGTCAGCAGCCGCAAATTACCGACTAGTTGGATGGAGACCCAGTACTTC. Translated, it gives CVSSRKLPTSWMETQYF.

This rearrangement joins TRBV7-2 to TRBJ1-6, with 8 bases that match TRBD1. The CDR3 covers 16 residues. Germline values: CDR1 SGHTA, CDR2 FQGNSA. The trim removed 0 bases at V and 10 bases at J, leaving 8 bases unmatched. The CDR3 spells CASSLAGGQGTSPLHF. In DNA, the CDR3 is TGTGCCAGCAGCTTAGCGGGAGGACAGGGAACCTCACCCCTCCACTTT.

The gene calls are TRBV5-1 and TRBJ2-2; TRBD2 matches at 8 bases. The germline gives CDR1 SGHRS, CDR2 YFSETQ. This CDR3 has 15 amino acids. V was pared by 2 bases and J by 2 bases, with 2 bases of the junction left unmatched. CDR3 amino acids: CASSLVAGNTGELFF. The CDR3 nucleotides read TGCGCCAGCAGCTTAGTAGCGGGAAACACCGGGGAGCTGTTTTTT. Supplemented by reference TRBV5-1 and TRBJ2-2, the full variable domain reads KAGVTQTPRYLIKTRGQQVTLSCSPISGHRSVSWYQQTPGQGLQFLFEYFSETQRNKGNFPGRFSGRQFSNSRSEMNVSTLELGDSALYLCASSLVAGNTGELFFGEGSRLTVL.

The V and J genes are TRBV6-5 and TRBJ2-7; TRBD2 agrees at 13 bases. Trimming cost V 5 bases and J 7 bases; bases outside gene matches: 5. The CDR3 is 14 amino acids. From germline, CDR1 is MNHEY and CDR2 SVGAGI. The CDR3 loop reads CASSRTSGRGEQYF. In DNA form, the CDR3 reads TGTGCCAGCAGTCGGACTAGCGGGAGAGGAGAGCAGTACTTC.

V usage is TRBV12-3 or TRBV12-4 and J usage is TRBJ1-1; D gene unclear. V was clipped by 7 bases and J by 0 bases, with 21 bases between them. This CDR3 is built from 17 residues. DNA for the CDR3: TGTGCCAGCACTATGAAGCCCGCCACGCTCCTGAACACTGAAGCTTTCTTT. Amino acid sequence: CASTMKPATLLNTEAFF.

V usage is TRBV24-1 and J usage is TRBJ1-4, with unresolved D. Germline lookup yields CDR1 KGHDR and CDR2 SFDVKD. The CDR3 runs 14 residues. V gave up 3 bases and J gave up 15 bases, with 19 bases separating them. The CDR3 loop reads CATSDSTAEGVMFF. In DNA, the CDR3 is TGTGCCACCAGTGATAGTACGGCTGAGGGAGTTATGTTTTTT.

This clonotype was seen only a few times. CDR3 protein: CASSQPQRGPQVAQYF. DNA of the CDR3: TGTGCCAGCAGCCAGCCCCAGCGGGGTCCCCAGGTGGCCCAGTACTTC. J is TRBJ2-5 and V is TRBV7-9, with 7 bases lining up with TRBD2. In germline, CDR1 is SEHNR, CDR2 FQNEAQ (reference sequence). The CDR3 consists of 16 residues. With 5 bases clipped from V and 9 bases from J, the junction kept 18 bases outside the gene matches.

Ten or more counts support this clonotype. This CDR3 is CASSDRDLLGEQYF. CDR3 sequence (DNA): TGTGCCAGCAGCGATCGGGACTTGTTGGGCGAGCAGTACTTC. The chain has TRBV7-9 and TRBJ2-7, with TRBD2 as a possible D gene (6 bases). The germline V and J ends were trimmed by 5 bases and 6 bases, with 17 bases remaining between them. Germline loops: CDR1 SEHNR, CDR2 FQNEAQ (reference sequence). CDR3 length: 14 amino acids.